The 2 T cell receptor beta chains in this list originate from one sample, sequenced in a study of human T cells and chemical hapten exposure. MiXCR was run by TCRdb on the RACE reads, yielding one entry per CDR3 protein. The sample contains about 360,000 distinct CDR3 sequences, around 4.8% of which appear only once. As for time point: patch test 1, 2 weeks after DPC sensitization. The treatment denotes: therapeutic diphenylcyclopropenone sensitization with weekly scalp DPC. The material was whole blood, obtained in connection with sensitization to the hapten diphenylcyclopropenone (DPC). These receptors were taken from a woman in her 50s with alopecia areata. Some clones in this sample may be carry-over from other donors' samples.

This clonotype was seen ten or more times. The chain combines TRBV20-1 with TRBJ2-2, with 10 bases that match TRBD2. The CDR3 extends over 15 amino acids. Germline CDR1 reads DFQATT; CDR2 reads SNEGSKA (reference sequence). V dropped 6 bases and J dropped 6; count of bases not matched to a gene: 10. In DNA, the CDR3 is TGCAGTGCCCGGGCCCCTAGCGGGAGCGCCGGGGAGCTGTTTTTT. Protein sequence: CSARAPSGSAGELFF.

This clonotype has more than one count but fewer than ten. V gene TRBV9 combines with J gene TRBJ2-7, with D uncertain. This CDR3 is 15 amino acids long. V was clipped by 0 bases and J by 4 bases, with 14 bases between them. Germline V gene sequence: CDR1 SGDLS, CDR2 YYNGEE. The CDR3 region is CASSVAANAAYEQYF. The CDR3 DNA follows: TGTGCCAGCAGCGTAGCAGCTAATGCCGCGTACGAGCAGTACTTC.